The 15 T cell receptor beta chains reported below all come from one sample, sequenced in a study of blood T cell repertoires in COVID-19. Some clones are missing from TCRdb's copy, which holds only in-frame ones; the method was immunoSEQ multiplex PCR. The sample includes 230,000 or so clones, roughly 79% of them seen just once. Sequencing used peripheral blood. These receptors all come from a woman older than 75 with COVID-19, enrolled during active disease.

This chain links TRBV18 with TRBJ2-3, with D tentatively TRBD2 (6 bases). The ends were cut back, 6 bases at V and 2 bases at J, with 18 bases in the middle. The CDR3 has 16 amino acids. Germline CDR1 reads KGHSH; CDR2 reads LQKENI. The CDR3 region has the DNA TGTGCCAGCTCCCTTTGGCGGGACCCCCCCACAGATACGCAGTATTTT. It codes for CASSLWRDPPTDTQYF.

The chain has TRBV4-3 and TRBJ2-2, with D possibly being TRBD1 (5 bases). The CDR3 covers 15 residues. The germline gives CDR1 LGHNA, CDR2 YSLEER. V was pared by 0 bases and J by 5 bases, with 10 bases between. This CDR3 reads CASSQDPQGTGELFF. For the CDR3, the DNA is TGCGCCAGCAGCCAAGATCCCCAGGGTACCGGGGAGCTGTTTTTT.

This sequence joins TRBV2 and TRBJ2-4; 11 bases fit TRBD2. Germline trimming cut 8 bases from V and 7 bases from J; bases unmatched to any gene: 7. The CDR3 has 14 residues. The germline CDR1 and CDR2 sequences are SNHLY and FYNNEI. CDR3 DNA sequence: TGTGCCAGCTCCCTACTAGCGGGAGAGAACATTCAGTACTTC. Translation gives CASSLLAGENIQYF.

The gene calls are TRBV18 and TRBJ2-2; 7 nucleotides match TRBD1. This CDR3 comprises 15 residues. The V and J ends lost 6 bases and 6 bases, in that order; junction bases with no gene match: 10. The germline V gene has CDR1 KGHSH and CDR2 LQKENI. DNA for the CDR3: TGTGCCAGCTCCCCTAACCGACAGGGACCCGGGGAGCTGTTTTTT. Translating gives CASSPNRQGPGELFF. The variable domain in full, completed from reference TRBV18 and TRBJ2-2, reads NAGVMQNPRHLVRRRGQEARLRCSPMKGHSHVYWYRQLPEEGLKFMVYLQKENIIDESGMPKERFSAEFPKEGPSILRIQQVVRGDSAAYFCASSPNRQGPGELFFGEGSRLTVL.

The CDR3 nucleotides read TGTGCCAGTAGTAAGACAGCGACGGGCGAGCAGTACTTC. Its protein product is CASSKTATGEQYF. The chain carries TRBV19 and TRBJ2-7; the D gene is possibly TRBD1 (5 bases). Trimming removed 4 bases from V and 6 bases from J, with 13 bases in between. Germline CDR1 reads LNHDA; CDR2 reads SQIVND (reference sequence). This CDR3 comprises 13 residues.

The rearrangement joins TRBV28 to TRBJ1-2, with unresolved D. Trimming pared 7 bases from V and 8 bases from J, leaving 20 bases between. Germline lookup yields CDR1 MDHEN and CDR2 SYDVKM. CDR3 length equals 14 residues. CDR3 nucleotide sequence: TGTGCCAGCACCGGGGAGGGCTCTTTTGAAGGCTACACCTTC. Protein product: CASTGEGSFEGYTF.

The chain is built from TRBV27 and TRBJ1-2; 7 positions agree with TRBD1. The CDR3 is 15 residues long. CDR1 is MNHEY, CDR2 SMNVEV, per germline (reference sequence). V lost 1 base to trimming and J lost 4 bases; unmatched junction nucleotides: 6. The CDR3 is CASSLWTGSPYGYTF. The CDR3 DNA is TGTGCCAGCAGTTTATGGACAGGTTCTCCCTATGGCTACACCTTC.

This chain links TRBV7-8 with TRBJ2-2; D is uncertain. This CDR3 has 14 amino acids. Trimming left V 0 bases short and J 4 bases short, with 6 bases between. Germline V gives CDR1 SGHVS, CDR2 FQNEAQ. This CDR3 is CASSLAGPTGELFF. In nucleotides, the CDR3 is TGTGCCAGCAGCTTAGCGGGCCCCACCGGGGAGCTGTTTTTT.

The chain joins TRBV19 to TRBJ1-6; tentative D call: TRBD1 (5 bases). The germline V and J ends were trimmed by 2 bases and 10 bases, with 18 bases remaining between them. The CDR3 spans 16 residues. Germline CDR1 LNHDA, CDR2 SQIVND (reference sequence). CDR3: CASSIYRDSGESPLHF. CDR3 DNA sequence: TGTGCCAGTAGTATATACCGGGACTCGGGAGAATCACCCCTCCACTTT.

This CDR3 reads CASSSPGLAGVEQFF. The CDR3 coding sequence is TGTGCCAGCAGTTCACCGGGACTAGCGGGAGTCGAGCAGTTCTTC. V is TRBV6-5 and J is TRBJ2-1; TRBD2 agrees at 14 bases. Germline CDR1 MNHEY, CDR2 SVGAGI. Trimming cost V 4 bases and J 10 bases; bases outside gene matches: 6. This CDR3 is built from 15 residues.

The chain uses TRBV3-1 (or the pseudogene TRBV3-2) and TRBJ2-3, with 8 bases matching TRBD2. In germline, CDR1 is LGHDT, CDR2 YNNKEL (reference sequence). The ends lost 1 base at V and 3 bases at J; junction bases unmatched: 3. The CDR3 spans 15 residues. The CDR3 coding sequence is TGTGCCAGCAGCCAAGCCGGGACTAGTACAGATACGCAGTATTTT. This translates into CASSQAGTSTDTQYF.

This clone was seen once. The V call is TRBV19, the J call TRBJ2-7; D is ambiguous. V lost 0 bases to trimming and J lost 3 bases, with 6 bases between them. Germline V gives CDR1 LNHDA, CDR2 SQIVND (reference sequence). CDR3 length equals 13 residues. The chain's CDR3 is CASSIDSYYEQYF. Written as DNA, the CDR3 is TGTGCCAGTAGTATAGACTCCTACTACGAGCAGTACTTC.

The chain employs TRBV28 and TRBJ1-5; the D is unclear. This CDR3 is 14 amino acids long. Germline CDR1 reads MDHEN; CDR2 reads SYDVKM. V was pared by 8 bases and J by 4 bases, with 15 bases between. CDR3 amino acids: CASGGELGNQPQHF. The CDR3 region has the DNA TGTGCCAGCGGCGGGGAGCTAGGGAATCAGCCCCAGCATTTT.

The gene calls are TRBV12-3 or TRBV12-4 and TRBJ1-1; D call uncertain. This CDR3 contains 13 residues. V was pared by 2 bases and J by 4 bases, with 8 bases between. The CDR3 DNA reads TGTGCCAGCAGTTTAAGGGAGATCACTGAAGCTTTCTTT. Amino acids: CASSLREITEAFF.

This chain joins TRBV28 and TRBJ2-3; TRBD2 matches 8 bases. After removal of 3 bases from V and 3 bases from J, the junction contained 5 bases not matched to a gene. CDR3 length: 15 residues. Germline CDR1 is MDHEN and CDR2 is SYDVKM. DNA of the CDR3: TGTGCCAGCAGTTTCAGCGGGAGTAGAACAGATACGCAGTATTTT. This translates into CASSFSGSRTDTQYF.